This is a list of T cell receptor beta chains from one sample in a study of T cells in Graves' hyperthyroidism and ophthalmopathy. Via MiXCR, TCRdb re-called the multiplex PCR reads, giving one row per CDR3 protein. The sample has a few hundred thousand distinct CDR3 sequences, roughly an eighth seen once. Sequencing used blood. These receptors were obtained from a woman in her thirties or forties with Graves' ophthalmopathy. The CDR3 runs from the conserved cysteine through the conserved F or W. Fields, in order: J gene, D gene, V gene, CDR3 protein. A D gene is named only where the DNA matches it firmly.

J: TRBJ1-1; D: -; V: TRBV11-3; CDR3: CASSSPAQAVTEAFF
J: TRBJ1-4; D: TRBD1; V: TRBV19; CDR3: CASERGLGEKLFF
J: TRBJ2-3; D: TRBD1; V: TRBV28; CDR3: CASSDRATDTQYF
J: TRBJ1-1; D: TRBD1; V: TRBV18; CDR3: CASSKDRVNTEAFF
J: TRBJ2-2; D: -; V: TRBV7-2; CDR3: CASSLVPQGVPGELFF
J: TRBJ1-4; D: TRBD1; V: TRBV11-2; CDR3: CASATGQPFSAANEKLFF
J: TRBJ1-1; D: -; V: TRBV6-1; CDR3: CASSERGALNTEAFF
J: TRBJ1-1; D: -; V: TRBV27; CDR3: CASSLSQSTEAFF
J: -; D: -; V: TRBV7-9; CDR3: CASSFLNQPQYF
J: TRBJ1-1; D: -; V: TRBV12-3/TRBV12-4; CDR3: CASSFQGWDTEAFF
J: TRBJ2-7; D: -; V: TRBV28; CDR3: CASTVGGADEQYF
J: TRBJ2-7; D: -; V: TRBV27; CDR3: CASSLGLRDRPIYEQYF
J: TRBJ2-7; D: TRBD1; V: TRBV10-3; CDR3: CAIRQGVNEQYF
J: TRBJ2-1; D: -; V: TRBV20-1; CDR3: CSARIRTRPFSSGEQFF
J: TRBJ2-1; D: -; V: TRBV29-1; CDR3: CSVRTTSNEQFF
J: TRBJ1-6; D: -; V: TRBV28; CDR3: CASSLGRRNYNSPLHF
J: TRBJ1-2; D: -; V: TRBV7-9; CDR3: CASSLAGGTNYGYTF
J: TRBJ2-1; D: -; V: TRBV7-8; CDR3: CASSLEVEQFF
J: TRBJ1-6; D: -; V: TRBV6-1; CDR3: CASNLMTGADYSYNSPLHF
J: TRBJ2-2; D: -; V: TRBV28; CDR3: CASWTAPNTGELFF
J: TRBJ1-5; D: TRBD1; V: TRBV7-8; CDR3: CASSLRFSRQGSVYISQPQHF
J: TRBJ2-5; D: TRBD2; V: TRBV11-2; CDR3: CASSLVPGGLPETQYF
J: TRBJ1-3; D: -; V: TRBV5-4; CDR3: CASSKGLKNTIYF
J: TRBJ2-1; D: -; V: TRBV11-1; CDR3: CASSLGARDNEQFF
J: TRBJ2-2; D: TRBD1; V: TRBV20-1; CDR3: CSARERGTGESGELFF
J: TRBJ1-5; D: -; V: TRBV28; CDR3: CASISGNQPQHF
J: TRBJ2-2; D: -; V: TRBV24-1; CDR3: CATSDWAGMSTGELFF
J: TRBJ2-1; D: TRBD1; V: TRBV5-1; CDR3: CASSVDRGPYNEQSF
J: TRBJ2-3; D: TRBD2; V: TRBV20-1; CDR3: CSARAPAGAGLTDTQYF
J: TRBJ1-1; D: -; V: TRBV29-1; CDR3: CSVGDRNTEAFF
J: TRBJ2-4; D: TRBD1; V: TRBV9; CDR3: CASSVGDRVAKNIQYF
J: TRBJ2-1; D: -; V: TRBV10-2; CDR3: CASGRTRNEQFF
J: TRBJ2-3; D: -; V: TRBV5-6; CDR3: CASSITGVSTDTQYF
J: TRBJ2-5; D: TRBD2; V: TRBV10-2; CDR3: CASKAGGLQETQYF
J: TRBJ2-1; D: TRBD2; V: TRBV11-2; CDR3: CASSLGGRNNNEQFF
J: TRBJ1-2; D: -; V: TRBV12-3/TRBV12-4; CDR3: CASSFQAATRVGYTF
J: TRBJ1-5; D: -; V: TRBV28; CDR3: CASSHFSGANQPQHF
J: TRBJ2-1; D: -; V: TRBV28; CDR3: CASSFGDFNEQFF
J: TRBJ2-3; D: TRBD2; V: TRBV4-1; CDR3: CASSPGLVGTDTQYF
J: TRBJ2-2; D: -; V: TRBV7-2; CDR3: CASSLRTDTGELFF
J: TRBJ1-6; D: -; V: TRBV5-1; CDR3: CASSLHTPGNSPLHF
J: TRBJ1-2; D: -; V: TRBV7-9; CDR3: CASSPAGTYDYGYTF
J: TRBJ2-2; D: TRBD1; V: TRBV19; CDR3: CASSTRTGVTGELFF
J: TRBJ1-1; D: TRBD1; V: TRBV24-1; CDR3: CATSATGTENTEAFF
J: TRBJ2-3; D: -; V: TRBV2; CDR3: CASSRTTTSTDTQYF
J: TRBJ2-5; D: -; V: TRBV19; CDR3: CASSIWENQETQYF
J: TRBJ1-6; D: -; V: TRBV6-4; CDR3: CASSDTRGGSPLHF
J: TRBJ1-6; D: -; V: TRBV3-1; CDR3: CASSQYDARSYNSPLHF
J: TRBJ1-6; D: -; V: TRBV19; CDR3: CASSIDKGRTLHF
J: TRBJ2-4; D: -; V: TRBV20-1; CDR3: CSARVSGAKNIQYF
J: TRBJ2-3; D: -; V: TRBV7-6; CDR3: CASSLFLRALPLKQYF
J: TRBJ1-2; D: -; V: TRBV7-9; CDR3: CASSPRTAIGGYTF
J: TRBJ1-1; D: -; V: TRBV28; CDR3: CASSQVGGPNTEAFF
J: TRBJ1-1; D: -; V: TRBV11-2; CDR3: CASSRPGREAFF
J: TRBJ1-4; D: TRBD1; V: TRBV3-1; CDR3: CASEDRGNEKLFF
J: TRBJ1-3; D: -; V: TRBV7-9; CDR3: CASTRSADGNTIYF
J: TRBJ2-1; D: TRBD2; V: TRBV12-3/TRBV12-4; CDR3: CASSLSGGDGDEQFF
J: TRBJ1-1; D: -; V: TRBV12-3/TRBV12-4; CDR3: CASSQVNTEAFF
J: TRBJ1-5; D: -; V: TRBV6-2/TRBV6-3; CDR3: CASSLTENQPQHF